This T cell receptor (beta chain) was sequenced in a study of T-cell memory formation after mild COVID-19 (dated by TCRdb to 2020 to 2022). The study in broad terms: TCR sequence clusters from the two donors were largely donor specific. T-cell clones expanding and contracting after mild COVID-19 in a couple of donors were tracked by longitudinal TCRalpha and TCRbeta repertoire sequencing. Two young, previously healthy adult volunteers made up the cohort, one male and one female. General findings and caveats noted by the study authors: The study covered only a couple of mild cases, and larger cohorts including severe cases with pre-infection samples were considered necessary. Balanced CD4/CD8 phenotypes were observed for clones contracting from day 15 to 85, whereas a bias towards CD4+ was observed for a second wave of clones expanding from day 15 to 37. The detection of some responding clones in pre-infection memory suggests that pre-existing cross-reactive memory T cells joined the SARS-CoV-2 response. Whether the second-wave clones peaking on day 37 were SARS-CoV-2 specific was not confirmed. Contracting CD4+ clones turned up mainly in the CM and EM memory subsets, whereas EMRA was where CD8+ clones were enriched.

PBMCs were isolated by Ficoll-Paque density gradient centrifugation. This clonotype was picked up many times. What antigen it recognizes has not been identified. The record has no base qualities; no much larger clone is one base away. The germline V gene sets CDR1 to SGDLS and CDR2 to YYNGEE. V loses 0 bases of germline sequence and J loses 5 bases, and the interval between the two ends is 12 bases. The CDR3 measures 14 amino acids from cysteine to phenylalanine. Left in the record is the CDR3 DNA by itself, 42 bases read in frame from the first base. Sequencing used an Illumina NovaSeq 6000. TCRalpha and TCRbeta cDNA libraries were built by 5'RACE with constant-segment primers, adding sample barcodes and unique molecular identifiers. Trizol reagent was used to extract RNA from every sample. Library amplification was performed in two PCR steps, and a second sample barcode and Illumina TruSeq adapters were introduced in the second step. Sequencing of libraries was performed on an Illumina NovaSeq with 2 x 150 bp paired-end reads. The published analysis was carried out like this. The reads were demultiplexed and collapsed into UMI-guided consensus sequences using migec v1.2.7. Using mixcr v2.1.11, the UMI consensuses were aligned to TRA and TRB V and J templates and assembled into clonotypes. A clonotype was counted as expanded or contracted only if both edgeR and NoisET called the change significant, with noise models trained on biological replicates. For edgeR calls, a false discovery rate-adjusted p below 0.01 and a log2 fold-change threshold of 1 were applied. As an exploratory analysis of dynamics, max-normalized trajectories of the 1000 most abundant clonotypes were examined with PCA combined with hierarchical clustering. The CD4 or CD8 phenotype of responding clones was assigned using the separately sequenced CD4+ and CD8+ repertoires. TCRdb's own reprocessing of the public reads used fastp at Q25 and MiXCR and kept productive beta chains. All rows with the same CDR3 protein become a single entry with the most common DNA and genes. These V and J calls are TCRdb output, not the study's own analysis. In all, the sample holds hundreds of thousands of distinct CDR3 sequences, and roughly 17% of those were seen once. The ten largest clones represent about 8.1% of the sample.

This receptor chain uses TRBV9 and TRBJ2-7; perhaps TRBD1 is the D gene, with 6 bases matching. Sequencing was carried out using PBMCs or a T cell subset sorted from them (not recorded which). The sequence derives from an adult woman who had mild COVID-19 (a few samples of this study predate the infection). The sample titles of this study are shuffled in the database, so cell type and time point are left out; the donor was told from shared clones. The base sequence is TGTGCCAGCAGCGTAGGGTCACAGGGAAACGAGCAGTACTTC. Protein translation: CASSVGSQGNEQYF.